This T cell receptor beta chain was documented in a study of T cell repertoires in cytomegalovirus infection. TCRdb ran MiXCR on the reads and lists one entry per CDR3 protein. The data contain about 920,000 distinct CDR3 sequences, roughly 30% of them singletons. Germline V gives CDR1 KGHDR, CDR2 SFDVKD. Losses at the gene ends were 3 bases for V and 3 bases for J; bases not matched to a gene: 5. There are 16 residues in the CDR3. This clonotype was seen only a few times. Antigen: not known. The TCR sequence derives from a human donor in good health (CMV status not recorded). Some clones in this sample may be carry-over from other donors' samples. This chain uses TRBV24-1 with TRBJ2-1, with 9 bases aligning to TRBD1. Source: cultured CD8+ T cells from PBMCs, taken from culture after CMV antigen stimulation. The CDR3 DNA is TGTGCCACCAGTGATGCAGGGACAGGGTTCTACAATGAGCAGTTCTTC. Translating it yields CATSDAGTGFYNEQFF.